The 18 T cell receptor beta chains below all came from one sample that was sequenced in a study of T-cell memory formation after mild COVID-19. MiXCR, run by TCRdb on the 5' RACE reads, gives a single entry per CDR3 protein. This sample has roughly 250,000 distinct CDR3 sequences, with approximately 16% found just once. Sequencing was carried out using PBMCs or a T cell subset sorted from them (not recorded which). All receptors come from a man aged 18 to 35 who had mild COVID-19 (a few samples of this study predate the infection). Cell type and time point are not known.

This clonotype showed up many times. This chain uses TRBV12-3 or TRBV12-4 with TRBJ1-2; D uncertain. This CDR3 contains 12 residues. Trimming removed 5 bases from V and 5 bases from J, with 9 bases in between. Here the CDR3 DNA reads TGTGCCAGCAGTCTTAGTTCATATGGCTACACCTTC. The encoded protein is CASSLSSYGYTF.

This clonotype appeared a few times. The CDR3 loop is CASSSRDSGETQYF. In DNA form, the CDR3 reads TGTGCCAGCAGTTCCCGGGACAGCGGAGAGACCCAGTACTTC. The chain carries TRBV6-5 and TRBJ2-5; TRBD1 matches 7 bases. Trimming cost V 4 bases and J 4 bases; bases outside gene matches: 6. Germline CDR1 reads MNHEY; CDR2 reads SVGAGI. This CDR3 comprises 14 residues.

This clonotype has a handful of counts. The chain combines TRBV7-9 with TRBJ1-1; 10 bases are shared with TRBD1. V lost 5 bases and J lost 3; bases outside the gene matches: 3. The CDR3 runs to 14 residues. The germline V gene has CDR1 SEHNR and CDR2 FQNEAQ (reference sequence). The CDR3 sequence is CASSGDRGDTEAFF. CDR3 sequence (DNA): TGTGCCAGCAGCGGGGACAGGGGCGACACTGAAGCTTTCTTT.

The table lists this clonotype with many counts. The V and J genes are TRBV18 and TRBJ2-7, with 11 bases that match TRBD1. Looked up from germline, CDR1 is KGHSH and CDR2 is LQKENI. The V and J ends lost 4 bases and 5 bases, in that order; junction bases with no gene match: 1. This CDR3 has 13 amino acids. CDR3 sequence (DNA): TGTGCCAGCTCACGGGGACAGGGGGACGAGCAGTACTTC. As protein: CASSRGQGDEQYF.

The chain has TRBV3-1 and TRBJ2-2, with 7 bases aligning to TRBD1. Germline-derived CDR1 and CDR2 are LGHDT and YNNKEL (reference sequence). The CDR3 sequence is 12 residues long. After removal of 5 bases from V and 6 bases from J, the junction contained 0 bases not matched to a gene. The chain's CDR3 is CASSTGAGELFF. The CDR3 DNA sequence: TGTGCCAGCAGCACAGGGGCCGGGGAGCTGTTTTTT.

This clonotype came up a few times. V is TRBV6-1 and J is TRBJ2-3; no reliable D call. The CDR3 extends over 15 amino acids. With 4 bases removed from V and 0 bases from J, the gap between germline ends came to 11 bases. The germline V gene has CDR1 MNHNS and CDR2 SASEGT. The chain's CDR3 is CASSATGASTDTQYF. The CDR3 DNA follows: TGTGCCAGCAGTGCGACCGGCGCTAGCACAGATACGCAGTATTTT.

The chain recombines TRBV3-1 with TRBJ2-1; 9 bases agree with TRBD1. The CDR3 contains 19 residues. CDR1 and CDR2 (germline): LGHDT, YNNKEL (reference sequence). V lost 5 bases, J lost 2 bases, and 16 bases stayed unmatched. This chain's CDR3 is CASSGEGTGWALTYNEQFF. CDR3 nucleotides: TGTGCCAGCAGCGGCGAGGGGACAGGGTGGGCCCTTACCTACAATGAGCAGTTCTTC.

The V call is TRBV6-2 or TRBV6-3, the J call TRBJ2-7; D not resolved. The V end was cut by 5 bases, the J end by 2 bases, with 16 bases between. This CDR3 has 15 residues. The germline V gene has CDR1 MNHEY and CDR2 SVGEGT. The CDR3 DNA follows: TGTGCCAGCAGTCGACGGCCCCCCGGAGCCTACGAGCAGTACGTC. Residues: CASSRRPPGAYEQYV.

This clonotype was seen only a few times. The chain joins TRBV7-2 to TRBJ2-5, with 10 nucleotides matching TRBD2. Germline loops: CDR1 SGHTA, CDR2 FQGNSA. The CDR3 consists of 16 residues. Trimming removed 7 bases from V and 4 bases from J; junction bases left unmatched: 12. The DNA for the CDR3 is TGTGCCAGCACCCGAACCAGCGGGGGGGTTGGAGAGACCCAGTACTTC. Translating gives CASTRTSGGVGETQYF.

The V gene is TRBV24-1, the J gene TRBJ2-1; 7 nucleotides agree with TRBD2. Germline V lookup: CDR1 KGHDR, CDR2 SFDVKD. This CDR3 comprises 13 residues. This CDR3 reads CAIGPSGPNEQFF. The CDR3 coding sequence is TGTGCAATCGGGCCTAGCGGCCCAAATGAGCAGTTCTTC.

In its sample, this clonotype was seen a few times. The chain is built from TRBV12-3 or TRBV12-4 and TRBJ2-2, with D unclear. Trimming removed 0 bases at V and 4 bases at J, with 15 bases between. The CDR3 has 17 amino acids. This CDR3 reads CASSLALGHSSTGELFF. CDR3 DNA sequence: TGTGCCAGCAGTTTAGCGCTAGGTCACTCATCCACCGGGGAGCTGTTTTTT.

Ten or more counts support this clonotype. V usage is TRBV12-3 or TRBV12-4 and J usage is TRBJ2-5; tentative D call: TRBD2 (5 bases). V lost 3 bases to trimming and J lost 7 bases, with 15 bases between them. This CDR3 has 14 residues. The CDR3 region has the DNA TGTGCCAGCAGTTTTGGGCTAGCCCGAAGGACCCAGTACTTC. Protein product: CASSFGLARRTQYF.

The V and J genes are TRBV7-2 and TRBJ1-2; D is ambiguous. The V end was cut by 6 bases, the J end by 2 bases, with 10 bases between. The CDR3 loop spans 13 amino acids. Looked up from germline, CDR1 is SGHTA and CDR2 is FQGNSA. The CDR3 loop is CASSSQFNYGYTF. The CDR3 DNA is TGTGCCAGCAGTTCCCAGTTCAACTATGGCTACACCTTC.

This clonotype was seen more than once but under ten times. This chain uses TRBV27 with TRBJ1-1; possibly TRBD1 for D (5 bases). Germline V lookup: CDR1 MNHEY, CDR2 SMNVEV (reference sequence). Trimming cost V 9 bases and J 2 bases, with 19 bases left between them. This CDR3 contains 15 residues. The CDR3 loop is CASLLAGAGNTEAFF. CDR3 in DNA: TGTGCCAGTCTACTGGCCGGGGCCGGCAACACTGAAGCTTTCTTT.

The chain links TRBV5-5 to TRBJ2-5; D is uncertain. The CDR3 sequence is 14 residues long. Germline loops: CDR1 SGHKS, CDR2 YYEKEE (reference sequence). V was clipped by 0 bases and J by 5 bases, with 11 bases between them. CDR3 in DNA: TGTGCCAGCAGCTTGGGGGTGGTAGGTGAGACCCAGTACTTC. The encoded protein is CASSLGVVGETQYF.

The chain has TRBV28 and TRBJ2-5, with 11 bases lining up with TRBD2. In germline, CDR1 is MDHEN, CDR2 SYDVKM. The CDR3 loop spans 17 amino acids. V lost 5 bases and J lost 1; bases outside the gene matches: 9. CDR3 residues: CASSGIAGGPSQETQYF. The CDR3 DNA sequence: TGTGCCAGCAGTGGGATAGCGGGGGGGCCCTCCCAAGAGACCCAGTACTTC.

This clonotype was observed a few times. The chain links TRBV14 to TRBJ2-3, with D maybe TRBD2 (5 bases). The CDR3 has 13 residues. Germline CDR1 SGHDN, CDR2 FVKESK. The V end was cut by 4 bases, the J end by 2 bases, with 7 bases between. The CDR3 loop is CASSRLNTDTQYF. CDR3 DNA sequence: TGTGCCAGCAGCCGACTAAACACAGATACGCAGTATTTT.

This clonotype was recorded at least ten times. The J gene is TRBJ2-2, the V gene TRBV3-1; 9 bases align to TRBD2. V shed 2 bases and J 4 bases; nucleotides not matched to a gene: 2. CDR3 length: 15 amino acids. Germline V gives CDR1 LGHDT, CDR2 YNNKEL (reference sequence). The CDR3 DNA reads TGTGCCAGCAGCCAAAGACTAGCGGCCACCGGGGAGCTGTTTTTT. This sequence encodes CASSQRLAATGELFF. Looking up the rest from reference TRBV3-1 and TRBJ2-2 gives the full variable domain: DTAVSQTPKYLVTQMGNDKSIKCEQNLGHDTMYWYKQDSKKFLKIMFSYNNKELIINETVPNRFSPKSPDKAHLNLHINSLELGDSAVYFCASSQRLAATGELFFGEGSRLTVL.